The 7 T cell receptor beta chains below come from one sample, sequenced in a study of T cells expressing NK-cell markers. TCRdb re-analyzed the 5' RACE reads; it lists each CDR3 protein once, without DNA. The sample table includes around 550,000 distinct CDR3 sequences. Sequencing used blood T cells: a sorted CD56 or NKG2C T cell subset, CD4+ or CD8+ T cells, or bulk PBMC T cells (not recorded which). The receptors derive from a young man in good health.

The gene calls are TRBV6-5 and TRBJ2-1. Germline V gene sequence: CDR1 MNHEY, CDR2 SVGAGI. CDR3 length: 15 amino acids. The CDR3 protein is CASSYSIAPYNEQFF.

The genes are TRBV7-2 and TRBJ2-1; the TCRdb call, TRBD2, lacks DNA for checking. Germline V lookup: CDR1 SGHTA, CDR2 FQGNSA. This CDR3 region has 13 residues. The CDR3 loop reads CASKGFSYNEQFF.

This sequence joins TRBV7-7 and TRBJ2-2; TCRdb gives TRBD1 as the D gene, but with no DNA this cannot be confirmed. Germline V gives CDR1 SSHAT, CDR2 FNYEAQ (reference sequence). CDR3 size: 16 residues. CDR3 region: CASSPLPRGGTGELFF.

The chain is built from TRBV5-1 and TRBJ2-1; TCRdb selects TRBD1, and the lack of DNA leaves this call unchecked. Looked up from germline, CDR1 is SGHRS and CDR2 is YFSETQ. This CDR3 spans 16 amino acids. The chain's CDR3 is CASSPRGRERNNEQFF.

This chain connects TRBV12-3 or TRBV12-4 to TRBJ2-7; TCRdb lists TRBD1, though no DNA is available to test this call. This CDR3 spans 17 amino acids. CDR3 region: CASSSPGELSLYYEQYF.

This sequence joins TRBV30 and TRBJ2-7; TCRdb reports TRBD1, a call that lacks DNA to check it against. Germline-derived CDR1 and CDR2 are GTSNPN and SVGIG (reference sequence). The CDR3 runs to 15 residues. CDR3 in amino acids: CAWGPGQGHSYEQYF.

CDR3 residues: CSASTEDQPQHF. The chain links TRBV20-1 to TRBJ1-5. This CDR3 has 12 residues. Per germline, CDR1 DFQATT and CDR2 SNEGSKA (reference sequence).